This T cell receptor beta chain derives from a study of blood T cell repertoires in COVID-19. The ends lost 3 bases at V and 6 bases at J; junction bases unmatched: 17. This CDR3 region has 18 residues. Looked up from germline, CDR1 is DFQATT and CDR2 is SNEGSKA (reference sequence). Here immunoSEQ multiplex PCR was the method, and the copy in TCRdb shows in-frame clones only, minus some. The table shows approximately 170,000 clones, with about 89% occurring only once. This clone was counted a single time. Donors of Cohort 3 who recovered were those that had two negative PCRs, clearance, or symptom resolution.

Sequencing was done on a sample of PBMCs or T cells enriched from blood (not recorded which). The source of this sequence is a young woman who had recovered from COVID-19. V usage is TRBV20-1 and J usage is TRBJ2-1; TRBD2 agrees at 10 bases. CDR3 protein: CSASSGRLAGEVRNEQFF. CDR3 DNA: TGCAGTGCTAGTAGCGGTCGGCTAGCGGGAGAGGTGCGCAATGAGCAGTTCTTC.